This T cell receptor beta chain was recorded in a study of blood T cells in healthy people across ages. Every donor gave roughly 9.2 milliliters of peripheral blood. The CDR3 extends over 14 amino acids. In germline, CDR1 is SQVTM, CDR2 ANQGSEA. V gave up 0 bases and J gave up 11 bases, with 19 bases separating them. Next came a second PCR, run for about 7 to 12 cycles, which used a sample-barcoded 5' primer along with a J-beta primer mix. TCRdb recomputed calls from the 5' RACE reads with MiXCR, one row per CDR3 protein. The sample contains hundreds of thousands of distinct CDR3 sequences, approximately 53% of which appear only once.

The TCR sequence derives from a man aged 35-49 years in good health. This rearrangement joins TRBV29-1 to TRBJ2-5; D remains ambiguous. The sequenced sample consisted of blood. The CDR3 region is CSVEDPDGYNEQYF. CDR3 DNA: TGCAGCGTTGAAGATCCGGACGGATACAATGAGCAGTACTTC.